This TCR beta chain was captured in a study of blood T cell repertoires in COVID-19. About the study: Material from acute and convalescent COVID-19 was sourced from the United States, Italy and Spain. From T cells, B-cell-depleted T cells, or PBMCs came the material, which was cDNA or gDNA.

Original processing notes: Amplified reference gene primers provided the basis for estimating nucleated cell counts. The table came from immunoSEQ multiplex PCR; TCRdb's copy has only in-frame clones and leaves some out. The V and J calls and clone size are taken from that table; D and trimming were inferred from the DNA. The top ten hold under 8% of the sample, which has over 85,000 clones, roughly 86% seen once. The CDR3 is 15 residues long. Germline V lookup: CDR1 SNHLY, CDR2 FYNNEI. V lost 6 bases and J lost 8, with 19 bases in between. Sequenced sample: peripheral blood. The sequence came from a human donor with acute or convalescent COVID-19. The donor label of this sample is uncertain. This chain joins TRBV2 and TRBJ1-4, with D possibly TRBD1 on 5 matching bases. The CDR3 DNA reads TGTGCCAGCAGGGTTCCGGGGGATTGGTGGGAAAAACTGTTTTTT. Translated, it gives CASRVPGDWWEKLFF.